What follows is one T cell receptor (beta chain) and its context. The antigen is unknown. The data are from a study of a mutant IDH1 vaccine in newly diagnosed glioma. Method: immunoSEQ multiplex PCR; TCRdb's copy keeps in-frame clones and lacks some. Here the sample spans under 150,000 clones, roughly nine tenths being singletons. Whole-study results and caveats: In 85% to 95% of patients, immune responses induced by the vaccine occurred. Pseudoprogression apparently lacked any relation to changes in top peripheral T cell clonotypes.

Germline loops: CDR1 SGDLS, CDR2 YYNGEE. J was trimmed by 3 bases and V by 3 bases; bases with no gene match: 5. The CDR3 has 16 residues. Indicated time point: week 11, during vaccination. What each vaccine dose contained was 300 ug of mutant IDH1 20-mer peptide, accompanied by topical imiquimod. Each astrocytoma in the donors was new, WHO grade 3 or 4, IDH1-mutant and ATRX-lost. Source: PBMCs, taken from a glioma patient whose treatment included an IDH1 peptide vaccine. This chain uses TRBV9 with TRBJ2-2; TRBD1 matches at 10 bases. The receptor was derived from a woman between 50 and 59 years old with glioma. The CDR3 DNA reads TGTGCCAGCAGCGCGTACGGGACAGGGGACACCGGGGAGCTGTTTTTT. Encoded protein: CASSAYGTGDTGELFF.